This T cell receptor beta chain originates from a study of T cell responses to AZD1222 COVID-19 vaccine. Using immunoSEQ multiplex PCR, the repertoire was profiled, and TCRdb retains in-frame clones only, with some absent. The top ten hold 1.5% to 2% of the sample, which has 120,000 to 150,000 clones, roughly 91% seen once. Whole-study results and caveats: Donor demographics were predominantly white British with a female majority; clonal diversity may be underestimated. Researchers report vaccine-associated CD4 TCRs spanning spike, with dominance at 160-218 and 743-854. Baseline serostatus was positive in only a handful of AZD1222 recipients.

Comments on this clone: Its antigen is unidentified.

The source material was peripheral blood, sampled on day 0 of AZD1222 vaccination. The source of this sequence is an adult in good health.

CDR3 coding DNA: TGCGCCAGCAGCGTGCTAGCGGGGGGGACAGATACGCAGTATTTT. It encodes CASSVLAGGTDTQYF. The V and J genes are TRBV5-1 and TRBJ2-3; 12 nucleotides align to TRBD2. V dropped 4 bases and J dropped 3; count of bases not matched to a gene: 3. This CDR3 contains 15 residues. The germline CDR1 and CDR2 sequences are SGHRS and YFSETQ.